This is a list of T cell receptor beta chains from one sample in a study of radiation and T cells in renal cell carcinoma. TCRdb keeps only in-frame clones here, not all; method: immunoSEQ multiplex PCR. The sample lists about 22,000 clones, 60% to 80% occurring once. This specimen was blood, taken from a patient whose treatment included radiotherapy and nephrectomy. These receptors came from a man aged 55 to 70 with renal cell carcinoma. CDR3s include the opening cysteine and the closing phenylalanine or tryptophan. The order of the fields is D gene, clone size, V gene, J gene, CDR3 protein, CDR3 DNA. A D gene is named only where the DNA matches it firmly. For some rows the clone size is stated as once, few or many, or as a class when expanded; others skip it.

d_call: -
clone_size: -
v_call: TRBV19
j_call: TRBJ1-2
cdr3_aa: CASTEGGAGGYTF
cdr3_nt: TGTGCCAGTACCGAGGGGGGGGCTGGAGGCTACACCTTC

d_call: TRBD1
clone_size: -
v_call: TRBV6-5
j_call: TRBJ2-2
cdr3_aa: CASRQGAYGELFF
cdr3_nt: TGTGCCAGCAGACAGGGGGCCTACGGGGAGCTGTTTTTT

d_call: TRBD1
clone_size: -
v_call: TRBV7-9
j_call: TRBJ1-2
cdr3_aa: CASSLYGTAGCTF
cdr3_nt: TGTGCCAGCAGCTTATACGGGACAGCCGGTTGCACCTTC

d_call: -
clone_size: -
v_call: TRBV19
j_call: TRBJ1-6
cdr3_aa: CASSIGVRSPLHF
cdr3_nt: TGTGCCAGTAGTATAGGGGTTCGCTCACCCCTCCACTTT

d_call: TRBD1
clone_size: -
v_call: TRBV9
j_call: TRBJ2-7
cdr3_aa: CASSVRAGGWYEQYF
cdr3_nt: TGTGCCAGCAGCGTAAGGGCAGGGGGTTGGTACGAGCAGTACTTC

d_call: -
clone_size: medium-sized
v_call: TRBV29-1
j_call: TRBJ1-2
cdr3_aa: CSVREGDYGYTF
cdr3_nt: TGCAGCGTAAGGGAGGGTGACTATGGCTACACCTTC

d_call: -
clone_size: -
v_call: TRBV18
j_call: TRBJ2-6
cdr3_aa: CASSPPLSSSGANVLTF
cdr3_nt: TGTGCCAGCTCACCCCCGCTTAGCAGCTCTGGGGCCAACGTCCTGACTTTC

d_call: -
clone_size: few
v_call: TRBV5-1
j_call: TRBJ1-5
cdr3_aa: CASSLDGGEVPQHF
cdr3_nt: TGCGCCAGCAGCTTGGACGGTGGGGAAGTACCCCAGCATTTT

d_call: TRBD1
clone_size: medium-sized
v_call: TRBV5-5
j_call: TRBJ1-4
cdr3_aa: CASSRGQGVATNEKLFF
cdr3_nt: TGTGCCAGCAGCCGGGGACAGGGAGTTGCAACTAATGAAAAACTGTTTTTT

d_call: TRBD2
clone_size: -
v_call: TRBV10-3
j_call: TRBJ2-4
cdr3_aa: CAISEREGSKNIQYF
cdr3_nt: TGTGCCATCAGTGAGCGGGAGGGGTCCAAAAACATTCAGTACTTC

d_call: -
clone_size: once
v_call: TRBV27
j_call: TRBJ1-1
cdr3_aa: CASRRGSTEAFF
cdr3_nt: TGTGCCAGCCGTAGGGGTAGCACTGAAGCTTTCTTT

d_call: -
clone_size: -
v_call: TRBV5-1
j_call: TRBJ2-3
cdr3_aa: CASSFAPDTQYF
cdr3_nt: TGCGCCAGCAGCTTTGCTCCCGATACGCAGTATTTT

d_call: -
clone_size: -
v_call: TRBV5-1
j_call: TRBJ2-1
cdr3_aa: CASRPGDYNEQFF
cdr3_nt: TGCGCCAGCCGACCCGGAGACTACAATGAGCAGTTCTTC

d_call: TRBD1
clone_size: -
v_call: TRBV19
j_call: TRBJ2-7
cdr3_aa: CASSIGSGGDYEQYF
cdr3_nt: TGTGCCAGTAGTATCGGTTCAGGGGGCGACTACGAGCAGTACTTC

d_call: -
clone_size: -
v_call: TRBV6-5
j_call: TRBJ2-7
cdr3_aa: CASSYNWRTYEQYF
cdr3_nt: TGTGCCAGCAGTTACAACTGGAGAACTTACGAGCAGTACTTC

d_call: TRBD1
clone_size: -
v_call: TRBV9
j_call: TRBJ2-1
cdr3_aa: CASSVDGTGGQNEQFF
cdr3_nt: TGTGCCAGCAGCGTAGACGGGACAGGGGGCCAGAATGAGCAGTTCTTC

d_call: -
clone_size: -
v_call: TRBV15
j_call: TRBJ2-1
cdr3_aa: CATSRSRYNEQFF
cdr3_nt: TGTGCCACCAGCAGATCTAGATACAATGAGCAGTTCTTC

d_call: -
clone_size: -
v_call: TRBV7-8
j_call: TRBJ2-3
cdr3_aa: CASSLSSDGDTQYF
cdr3_nt: TGTGCCAGCAGCTTATCTAGCGATGGGGATACGCAGTATTTT

d_call: -
clone_size: -
v_call: TRBV30
j_call: TRBJ1-5
cdr3_aa: CAWGGDTNQPQHF
cdr3_nt: TGTGCCTGGGGTGGGGACACCAATCAGCCCCAGCATTTT

d_call: -
clone_size: -
v_call: TRBV7-8
j_call: TRBJ1-5
cdr3_aa: CASSQTPNSNQPQHF
cdr3_nt: TGTGCCAGCAGCCAAACACCAAATAGCAATCAGCCCCAGCATTTT

d_call: -
clone_size: -
v_call: TRBV13
j_call: TRBJ2-5
cdr3_aa: CASSLGGYQETQYF
cdr3_nt: TGTGCCAGCAGCTTAGGGGGATACCAAGAGACCCAGTACTTC

d_call: TRBD2
clone_size: -
v_call: TRBV30
j_call: TRBJ2-7
cdr3_aa: CAWTSGAYEQYF
cdr3_nt: TGTGCCTGGACTAGCGGGGCCTACGAGCAGTACTTC

d_call: -
clone_size: few
v_call: TRBV7-6
j_call: TRBJ2-7
cdr3_aa: CASSLGGPATPYEQYF
cdr3_nt: TGTGCCAGCAGCTTAGGTGGGCCAGCCACTCCCTACGAGCAGTACTTC

d_call: -
clone_size: -
v_call: TRBV10-2
j_call: TRBJ2-3
cdr3_aa: CASTSGSTQYF
cdr3_nt: TGCGCCAGCACTTCAGGGTCAACGCAGTATTTT

d_call: -
clone_size: few
v_call: TRBV5-5
j_call: TRBJ2-2
cdr3_aa: CASSLVQSDTGELFF
cdr3_nt: TGTGCCAGCAGCTTGGTTCAGAGTGACACCGGGGAGCTGTTTTTT

d_call: TRBD1
clone_size: -
v_call: TRBV4-1
j_call: TRBJ2-2
cdr3_aa: CASSQSKGAKNTGELFF
cdr3_nt: TGCGCCAGCAGCCAATCGAAGGGGGCAAAGAACACCGGGGAGCTGTTTTTT

d_call: TRBD1
clone_size: -
v_call: TRBV2
j_call: TRBJ2-1
cdr3_aa: CASGSPGQGTHNEQFF
cdr3_nt: TGTGCCAGCGGCAGTCCGGGACAGGGGACTCACAATGAGCAGTTCTTC

d_call: TRBD2
clone_size: -
v_call: TRBV10-3
j_call: TRBJ2-7
cdr3_aa: CAISKGVAGVYEQYF
cdr3_nt: TGTGCCATCAGTAAAGGGGTAGCGGGAGTTTACGAGCAGTACTTC

d_call: -
clone_size: -
v_call: TRBV6-5
j_call: TRBJ1-5
cdr3_aa: CASIQQGMGQPQHF
cdr3_nt: TGTGCCAGCATTCAACAGGGTATGGGTCAGCCCCAGCATTTT

d_call: -
clone_size: -
v_call: TRBV5-4
j_call: TRBJ2-5
cdr3_aa: CASRSQSGEETQYF
cdr3_nt: TGTGCCAGCAGATCCCAGTCTGGGGAAGAGACCCAGTACTTC

d_call: -
clone_size: -
v_call: TRBV15
j_call: TRBJ2-7
cdr3_aa: CATSRGPWDEQYF
cdr3_nt: TGTGCCACCAGCAGAGGTCCTTGGGACGAGCAGTACTTC

d_call: -
clone_size: -
v_call: TRBV25-1
j_call: TRBJ2-7
cdr3_aa: CASSELGLTYEQYF
cdr3_nt: TGTGCCAGCAGTGAATTGGGCCTAACCTACGAGCAGTACTTC